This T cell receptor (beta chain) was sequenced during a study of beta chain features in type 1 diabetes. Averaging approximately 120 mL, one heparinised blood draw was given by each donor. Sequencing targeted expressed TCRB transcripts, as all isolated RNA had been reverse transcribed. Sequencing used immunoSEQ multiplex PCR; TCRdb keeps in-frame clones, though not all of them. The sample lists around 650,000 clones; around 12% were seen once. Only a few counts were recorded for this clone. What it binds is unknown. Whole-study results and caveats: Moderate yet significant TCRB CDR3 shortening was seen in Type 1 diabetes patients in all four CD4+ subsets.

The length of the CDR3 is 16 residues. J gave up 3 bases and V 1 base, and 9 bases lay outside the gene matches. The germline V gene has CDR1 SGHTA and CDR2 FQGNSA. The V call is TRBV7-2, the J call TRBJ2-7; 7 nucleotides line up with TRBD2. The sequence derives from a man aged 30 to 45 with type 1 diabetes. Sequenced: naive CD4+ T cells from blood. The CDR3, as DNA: TGTGCCAGCAGCTTAGGAATTAGGGCGGGGGACTACGAGCAGTACTTC. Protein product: CASSLGIRAGDYEQYF.